Listed here are 28 T cell receptor beta chains from one sample, sequenced in a study of human T cells and chemical hapten exposure. TCRdb passed the RACE reads through MiXCR, listing each CDR3 protein once. The sample yields 140,000 or so distinct CDR3 sequences, around 11% seen once. Documented time point: patch test 2, 6 weeks after DPC sensitization. Described treatment: therapeutic diphenylcyclopropenone sensitization with weekly scalp DPC. Sequencing was performed on whole blood, taken in connection with sensitization to the hapten diphenylcyclopropenone (DPC). The source is a woman aged 45-60 years with alopecia areata. Some clones in this sample may be carry-over from other donors' samples.

This clonotype occurred many times. This sequence joins TRBV3-1 and TRBJ2-3, with D perhaps assigned TRBD1 or TRBD2 (5 bases each). Germline V lookup: CDR1 LGHDT, CDR2 YNNKEL (reference sequence). Trimming stripped 0 bases from V and 0 bases from J, with 13 bases between. The CDR3 extends over 17 amino acids. The CDR3: CASSQDTGLTSTDTQYF. In nucleotides, the CDR3 is TGTGCCAGCAGCCAAGATACGGGGCTAACTAGCACAGATACGCAGTATTTT.

This clonotype has just a few counts. This chain's CDR3 is CASSPGQGTNGYTF. As DNA, the CDR3 is TGCGCCAGCAGCCCTGGACAGGGAACGAATGGCTACACCTTC. The rearrangement uses TRBV5-1 and TRBJ1-2; TRBD1 matches at 8 bases. This CDR3 is built from 14 residues. Germline CDR1 is SGHRS and CDR2 is YFSETQ. The V gene end was trimmed by 4 bases and the J gene end by 6 bases; junction bases not matched to a gene: 8.

This clonotype has a count of ten or more. The chain couples TRBV29-1 to TRBJ1-2, with 11 bases lining up with TRBD1. With 5 bases clipped from V and 3 bases from J, the junction kept 2 bases outside the gene matches. The germline V gene encodes CDR1 SQVTM and CDR2 ANQGSEA. This CDR3 region has 13 residues. The CDR3 is CSVQDRGHYGYTF. Here the CDR3 DNA reads TGCAGCGTTCAGGACAGGGGGCACTATGGCTACACCTTC.

V gene TRBV20-1 combines with J gene TRBJ2-1; 9 nucleotides agree with TRBD2. V lost 0 bases, J lost 3 bases, and 6 bases stayed unmatched. The V gene's germline CDR1 is DFQATT and CDR2 SNEGSKA (reference sequence). CDR3 length: 16 residues. CDR3 sequence reads: CSARDRSGSDYNEQFF. The CDR3 DNA reads TGCAGTGCTAGAGACCGTAGCGGGAGTGACTACAATGAGCAGTTCTTC.

This clonotype was detected only a few times. The chain couples TRBV6-2 or TRBV6-3 to TRBJ2-7; TRBD2 is a possible D gene (6 bases). The CDR3 is 11 residues long. The V end was cut by 3 bases, the J end by 11 bases, with 11 bases between. Looked up from germline, CDR1 is MNHEY and CDR2 is SVGEGT. CDR3 coding DNA: TGTGCCAGCAGTTATGGAGGCGGGGAGTACTTC. It specifies CASSYGGGEYF.

This clonotype occurred a few times. The chain carries TRBV18 and TRBJ2-7; 7 nucleotides line up with TRBD1. Trimming took 4 bases from V and 7 from J; bases not matched to a gene: 4. The CDR3 spans 12 residues. Per the germline V gene, CDR1 is KGHSH and CDR2 is LQKENI. The CDR3 is CASSQGALEQYF. The DNA of the CDR3 is TGTGCCAGCTCACAGGGGGCGCTTGAGCAGTACTTC.

This clonotype was detected only a few times. The chain combines TRBV5-8 with TRBJ2-1; D possibly corresponds to TRBD2 (6 bases). CDR3 length: 16 amino acids. The germline V and J ends were trimmed by 6 bases and 9 bases, with 25 bases remaining between them. In germline, CDR1 is SGHTS, CDR2 YDEGEE. The CDR3 loop is CASIPGGRGLYGEQFF. The CDR3, as DNA: TGTGCCAGCATCCCCGGTGGGCGGGGACTCTATGGTGAGCAGTTCTTC.

This clonotype was observed a handful of times. This chain links TRBV18 with TRBJ1-1; TRBD1 might be the D (5 bases). Germline CDR1 is KGHSH and CDR2 is LQKENI. Trimming shortened V by 1 base and J by 7 bases, and 7 bases separated the two germline ends. This CDR3 has 12 residues. The CDR3 here is CASSPLQGEAFF. The CDR3 DNA reads TGTGCCAGCTCACCACTGCAGGGTGAAGCTTTCTTT.

This chain joins TRBV24-1 and TRBJ2-3; 9 bases are a match to TRBD1. This CDR3 comprises 19 residues. Germline loops: CDR1 KGHDR, CDR2 SFDVKD. J was trimmed by 3 bases and V by 9 bases; bases with no gene match: 21. The CDR3 protein is CATGDRVPLAGEETDTQYF. CDR3 bases: TGTGCCACCGGGGACAGGGTACCTTTGGCGGGAGAGGAGACAGATACGCAGTATTTT.

In the case of this clonotype: One junction end does not reproduce the germline sequence, and a read error may be involved. J is TRBJ1-2 and V is TRBV29-1; weak D call: TRBD1 (6 bases). CDR3 length: 11 residues. Germline V gene data show CDR1 as SQVTM and CDR2 as ANQGSEA. The CDR3 region is CSVEGQDGYSF. DNA of the CDR3: TGCAGCGTTGAAGGACAGGATGGCTACTCCTTC.

The chain has TRBV27 and TRBJ1-2, with TRBD1 matching 10 bases. The CDR3 is 14 amino acids. J was trimmed by 8 bases and V by 4 bases; bases with no gene match: 7. CDR1 and CDR2 from the germline V gene are MNHEY and SMNVEV (reference sequence). In DNA, the CDR3 is TGTGCCAGCAGTTCGGAAGACAGGGGGCTAGGCTACACCTTC. Encoded protein: CASSSEDRGLGYTF.

This chain joins TRBV15 and TRBJ2-2, with D perhaps TRBD1 (6 bases). The CDR3 has 16 amino acids. Trimming took 1 base from V and 0 from J, leaving 9 bases between them. Germline V lookup: CDR1 LNHNV, CDR2 YYDKDF (reference sequence). The CDR3 sequence is CATSRVQGSNTGELFF. CDR3 nucleotide sequence: TGTGCCACCAGCAGAGTACAGGGCTCGAACACCGGGGAGCTGTTTTTT.

This chain links TRBV28 with TRBJ1-3; 12 nucleotides align to TRBD1. Germline CDR1 and CDR2: MDHEN and SYDVKM. J gave up 8 bases and V 5 bases, and 7 bases lay outside the gene matches. This CDR3 is built from 15 residues. CDR3 loop: CASSIGTGGRDTIYF. CDR3 sequence (DNA): TGTGCCAGCAGTATTGGGACAGGGGGCAGGGACACCATATATTTT.

The chain joins TRBV12-5 to TRBJ2-6; TRBD1 is a possible D gene (5 bases). CDR3 size: 17 residues. Germline CDR1 is LGHNT and CDR2 is FRNRAP. V was pared by 5 bases and J by 2 bases, with 16 bases between. The DNA of the CDR3 is TGTGCTAGTGGTCCACAAACAGGTCTGGCTGGGGCCAACGTCCTGACTTTC. Translated, it gives CASGPQTGLAGANVLTF.

This clonotype was seen repeatedly, ten times or more. The V and J genes are TRBV6-2 or TRBV6-3 and TRBJ2-1, with 9 bases that match TRBD2. The CDR3 length is 15 residues. Germline loops: CDR1 MNHEY, CDR2 SVGEGT. V trimming: 3 bases; J trimming: 5 bases; junction bases outside the gene matches: 5. CDR3 sequence reads: CASSYSGLANNEQFF. As DNA, the CDR3 is TGTGCCAGCAGTTATTCCGGACTAGCGAACAATGAGCAGTTCTTC.

This clonotype was detected ten times or more. The V call is TRBV7-9, the J call TRBJ1-4; D ambiguous. V lost 1 base, J lost 7 bases, and 4 bases lay in between. Germline V CDR1 and CDR2: SEHNR, FQNEAQ (reference sequence). CDR3 length equals 12 residues. The CDR3 DNA reads as TGTGCCAGCAGCTTAGTGGGTGAAAAACTGTTTTTT. Residues: CASSLVGEKLFF.

This clonotype was recorded many times. The rearrangement joins TRBV12-3 or TRBV12-4 to TRBJ2-2; 11 bases are shared with TRBD2. The CDR3 loop spans 19 amino acids. The V segment lost 4 bases and the J segment 5 bases; nucleotides outside the gene matches: 15. The CDR3 DNA reads as TGTGCCAGCAGTTCCCTCCTTAGCGGGAGGGCCTCGAGAACCGGGGAGCTGTTTTTT. It translates to CASSSLLSGRASRTGELFF.

The CDR3 region has the DNA TGTGCCTGGAGTCGGGGTATCGTGGATTCACCCCTCCACTTT. Translated, it gives CAWSRGIVDSPLHF. The chain has TRBV30 and TRBJ1-6; D gene unclear. The CDR3 totals 14 residues. V was shortened by 2 bases and J by 8 bases, with 13 bases between the two germline ends. Germline CDR1 and CDR2: GTSNPN and SVGIG (reference sequence).

This clonotype came up a few times. The V gene is TRBV5-1, the J gene TRBJ1-5; no clear D gene. CDR3 length: 13 residues. V lost 5 bases, J lost 8 bases, and 14 bases lay in between. Germline CDR1 reads SGHRS; CDR2 reads YFSETQ. CDR3 sequence (DNA): TGCGCCAGCAGAGACGGCTTAGGAGAGCCCCAGCATTTT. Its protein product is CASRDGLGEPQHF.

The chain uses TRBV25-1 and TRBJ1-3, with D unclear. This CDR3 has 16 residues. Between the trimmed V and J ends, which lost 2 bases and 0 bases, there was a span of 11 bases. Germline-derived CDR1 and CDR2 are MGHDK and SYGVNS. The CDR3 nucleotides are TGTGCCAGCAGTGAAAACTGGGGAGGCTCTGGAAACACCATATATTTT. It translates to CASSENWGGSGNTIYF.

This clonotype was seen a handful of times. V is TRBV20-1 and J is TRBJ2-1; 11 bases align to TRBD2. The CDR3 sequence is 15 residues long. V trimming: 0 bases; J trimming: 8 bases; junction bases outside the gene matches: 6. Germline V CDR1 and CDR2: DFQATT, SNEGSKA (reference sequence). The CDR3 protein is CSARDPPSGRYEQFF. CDR3 sequence (DNA): TGCAGTGCTAGAGATCCGCCTAGCGGGAGGTATGAGCAGTTCTTC.

This clonotype has at least ten counts. The chain employs TRBV7-2 and TRBJ1-2; a possible D gene is TRBD1 (5 bases). CDR3 length equals 17 residues. CDR1 is SGHTA and CDR2 is FQGNSA in the germline V gene. Trimming removed 5 bases at V and 1 base at J, with 20 bases between. Written as DNA, the CDR3 is TGTGCCAGCAGCAGAGGCAGGGAGAGGGGCCTTAACTATGGCTACACCTTC. Its translation: CASSRGRERGLNYGYTF. The full variable domain, with the rest looked up from reference TRBV7-2 and TRBJ1-2, is GAGVSQSPSNKVTEKGKDVELRCDPISGHTALYWYRQSLGQGLEFLIYFQGNSAPDKSGLPSDRFSAERTGGSVSTLTIQRTQQEDSAVYLCASSRGRERGLNYGYTFGSGTRLTVV.

This clonotype has just a few counts. The gene calls are TRBV7-2 and TRBJ2-4, with D possibly matching TRBD1 (7 bases). The V and J ends lost 5 bases and 3 bases respectively, with 14 bases between them. CDR1 and CDR2 from the germline V gene are SGHTA and FQGNSA. This CDR3 comprises 15 residues. CDR3 region: CASSPDRRDKNIQYF. As DNA, the CDR3 is TGTGCCAGCAGCCCGGACAGGAGGGACAAAAACATTCAGTACTTC. The full variable domain, in which reference TRBV7-2 and TRBJ2-4 provide the parts outside the CDR3, is GAGVSQSPSNKVTEKGKDVELRCDPISGHTALYWYRQSLGQGLEFLIYFQGNSAPDKSGLPSDRFSAERTGGSVSTLTIQRTQQEDSAVYLCASSPDRRDKNIQYFGAGTRLSVL.

This clonotype was found a few times. The chain combines TRBV18 with TRBJ2-5; D remains unclear. V was trimmed by 10 bases and J by 4 bases, leaving 19 bases between them. CDR3 size: 14 residues. Germline CDR1 reads KGHSH; CDR2 reads LQKENI. The CDR3 sequence: CATSDGLSGETQYF. As DNA, the CDR3 is TGTGCCACCTCTGACGGGCTATCTGGAGAGACCCAGTACTTC.

Many counts were recorded for this clonotype. The chain's CDR3 is CATSRDQVRGTEAFF. The DNA of the CDR3 is TGTGCCACCAGCAGAGATCAGGTCAGGGGAACTGAAGCTTTCTTT. V usage is TRBV15 and J usage is TRBJ1-1, with D possibly matching TRBD1 (6 bases). The germline CDR1 and CDR2 sequences are LNHNV and YYDKDF (reference sequence). Between the trimmed V and J ends, which lost 0 bases and 5 bases, there was a span of 13 bases. There are 15 residues in the CDR3.

This clonotype occurred a few times. This chain joins TRBV6-6 and TRBJ2-4; 9 bases match TRBD2. The germline V gene has CDR1 MNHNY and CDR2 SVGAGI (reference sequence). Trimming took 0 bases from V and 7 from J; bases not matched to a gene: 7. CDR3 length: 16 residues. In DNA form, the CDR3 reads TGTGCCAGCAGTTACTCTGGCGGGAGGGCCGTGAACATTCAGTACTTC. Protein: CASSYSGGRAVNIQYF.

This clonotype was seen repeatedly, ten times or more. This rearrangement joins TRBV7-8 to TRBJ2-5; D is undetermined. Trimming pared 7 bases from V and 5 bases from J, leaving 11 bases between. The germline gives CDR1 SGHVS, CDR2 FQNEAQ. The CDR3 consists of 12 residues. CDR3 DNA: TGTGCCAGCACCCGGTGGTCGGAGACCCAGTACTTC. Translation gives CASTRWSETQYF.

In its sample, this clonotype was seen a few times. V is TRBV28 and J is TRBJ2-7, with D perhaps TRBD2 (6 bases). V shed 3 bases and J shed 6 bases, with 15 bases lying between them. Germline-derived CDR1 and CDR2 are MDHEN and SYDVKM. CDR3 length: 14 amino acids. This CDR3 is CASSFTREVLEQYF. The CDR3 DNA reads as TGTGCCAGCAGTTTCACCAGGGAGGTCCTCGAGCAGTACTTC.